The clone carrying this T cell receptor (beta chain) was counted a few times. Antigen: not known. The record originates from a study of T cell repertoires in cytomegalovirus infection. Study-wide background: TCR beta signatures that were public indicated CMV infection and matching HLA type.

V was trimmed by 4 bases and J by 0 bases, leaving 11 bases between them. CDR3 length: 15 amino acids. Per the germline V gene, CDR1 is SGHRS and CDR2 is YFSETQ. Each CDR3 protein is one row after TCRdb ran MiXCR on the reads. The sample carries roughly 760,000 distinct CDR3 sequences, roughly 35% recorded once. Whole-study findings and limits: Based on cumulative public TCR beta family frequency, carriers of CMV plus the relevant HLA were identified. CMV-specific HLA-C-restricted TCR beta clonotypes dominated the ex vivo response.

The chain joins TRBV5-1 to TRBJ1-3; D gene unclear. This receptor was obtained from a human donor in good health (CMV status not recorded). Some clones in this sample may be carry-over from other donors' samples. Sequencing was done on a sample of PBMCs. CDR3 sequence (DNA): TGCGCCAGCAGCCTTGACATCAACTCTGGAAACACCATATATTTT. Protein: CASSLDINSGNTIYF.